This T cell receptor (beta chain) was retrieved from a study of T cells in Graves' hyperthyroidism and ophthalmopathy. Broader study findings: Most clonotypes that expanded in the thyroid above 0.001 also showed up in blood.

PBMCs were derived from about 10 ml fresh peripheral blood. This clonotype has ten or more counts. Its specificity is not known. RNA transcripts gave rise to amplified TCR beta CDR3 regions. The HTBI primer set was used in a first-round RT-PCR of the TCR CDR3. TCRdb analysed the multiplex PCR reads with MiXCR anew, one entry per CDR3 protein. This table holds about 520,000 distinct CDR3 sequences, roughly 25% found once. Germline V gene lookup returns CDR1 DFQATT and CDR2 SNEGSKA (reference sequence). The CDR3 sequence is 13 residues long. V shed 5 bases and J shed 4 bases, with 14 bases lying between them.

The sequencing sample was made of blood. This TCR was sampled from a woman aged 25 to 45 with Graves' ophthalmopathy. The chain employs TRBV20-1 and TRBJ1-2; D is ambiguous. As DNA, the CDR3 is TGCAGTGCTCCCCTTCAGCTGAGCTATGGCTACACCTTC. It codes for CSAPLQLSYGYTF.